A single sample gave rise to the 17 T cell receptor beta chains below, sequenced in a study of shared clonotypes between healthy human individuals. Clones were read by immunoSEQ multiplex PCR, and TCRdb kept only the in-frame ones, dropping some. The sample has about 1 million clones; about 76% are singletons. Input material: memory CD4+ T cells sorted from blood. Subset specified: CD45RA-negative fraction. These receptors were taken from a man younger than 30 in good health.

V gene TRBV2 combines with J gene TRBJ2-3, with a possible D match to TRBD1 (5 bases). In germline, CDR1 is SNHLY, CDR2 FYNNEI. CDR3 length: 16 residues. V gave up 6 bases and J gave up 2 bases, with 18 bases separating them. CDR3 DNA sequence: TGTGCCAGCAGGGTCCGGACACCCCAAAACACAGATACGCAGTATTTT. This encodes CASRVRTPQNTDTQYF.

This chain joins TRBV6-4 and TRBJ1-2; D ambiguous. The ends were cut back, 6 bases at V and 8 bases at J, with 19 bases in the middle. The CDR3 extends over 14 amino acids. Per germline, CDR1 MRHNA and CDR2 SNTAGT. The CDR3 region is CASSGRGPGEGYTF. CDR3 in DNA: TGTGCCAGCAGCGGACGAGGACCAGGAGAGGGCTACACCTTC.

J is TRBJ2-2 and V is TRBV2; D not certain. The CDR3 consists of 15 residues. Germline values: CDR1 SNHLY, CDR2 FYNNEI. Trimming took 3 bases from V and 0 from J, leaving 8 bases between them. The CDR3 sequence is CASSERSSNTGELFF. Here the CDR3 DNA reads TGTGCCAGCAGTGAGCGCAGCTCGAACACCGGGGAGCTGTTTTTT.

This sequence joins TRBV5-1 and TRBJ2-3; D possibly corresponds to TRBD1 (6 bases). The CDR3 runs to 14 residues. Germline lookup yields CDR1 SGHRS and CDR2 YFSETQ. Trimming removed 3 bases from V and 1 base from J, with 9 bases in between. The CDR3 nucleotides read TGCGCCAGCAGCTCTGGACAGCGCACAGATACGCAGTATTTT. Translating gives CASSSGQRTDTQYF.

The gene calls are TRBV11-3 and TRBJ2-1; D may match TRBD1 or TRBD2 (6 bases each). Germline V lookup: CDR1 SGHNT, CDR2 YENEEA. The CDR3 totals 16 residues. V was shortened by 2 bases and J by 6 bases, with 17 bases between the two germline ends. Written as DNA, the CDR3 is TGTGCCAGCAGCTTATGCCCGGTCAGGGGAGGCAATGAGCAGTTCTTC. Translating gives CASSLCPVRGGNEQFF.

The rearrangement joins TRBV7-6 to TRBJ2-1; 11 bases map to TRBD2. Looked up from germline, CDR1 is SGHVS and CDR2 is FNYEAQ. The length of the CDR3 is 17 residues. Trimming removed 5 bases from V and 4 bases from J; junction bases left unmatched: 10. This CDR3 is CASSRSPLAGGYNEQFF. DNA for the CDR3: TGTGCCAGCAGCCGTTCCCCCCTAGCGGGAGGTTACAATGAGCAGTTCTTC.

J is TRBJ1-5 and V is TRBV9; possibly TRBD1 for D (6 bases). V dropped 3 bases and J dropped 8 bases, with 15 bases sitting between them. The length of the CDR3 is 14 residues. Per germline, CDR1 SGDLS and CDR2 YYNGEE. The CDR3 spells CASSAQGGAEPQHF. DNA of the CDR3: TGTGCCAGCAGCGCACAGGGTGGGGCGGAGCCCCAGCATTTT.

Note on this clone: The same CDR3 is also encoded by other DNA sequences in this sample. This CDR3 is CASSPRGSQETQYF. In DNA form, the CDR3 reads TGTGCCAGCTCACCACGGGGGAGCCAAGAGACCCAGTACTTC. The gene calls are TRBV18 and TRBJ2-5; D is tentatively TRBD1 or TRBD2 (5 bases each). The germline V gene encodes CDR1 KGHSH and CDR2 LQKENI. V was pared by 1 base and J by 1 base, with 7 bases between. This CDR3 has 14 residues.

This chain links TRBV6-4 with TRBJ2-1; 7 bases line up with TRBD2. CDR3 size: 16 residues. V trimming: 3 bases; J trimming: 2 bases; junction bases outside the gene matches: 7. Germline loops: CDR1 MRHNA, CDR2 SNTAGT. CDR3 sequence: CASSELAGAPYNEQFF. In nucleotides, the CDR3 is TGTGCCAGCAGTGAATTGGCGGGAGCGCCCTACAATGAGCAGTTCTTC.

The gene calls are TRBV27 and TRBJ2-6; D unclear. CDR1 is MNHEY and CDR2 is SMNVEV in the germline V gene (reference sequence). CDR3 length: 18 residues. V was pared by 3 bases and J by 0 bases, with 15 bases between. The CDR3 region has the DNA TGTGCCAGCAGTTTTGGTGACGCCATAAGCTCTGGGGCCAACGTCCTGACTTTC. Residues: CASSFGDAISSGANVLTF. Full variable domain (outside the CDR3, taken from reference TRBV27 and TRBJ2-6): EAQVTQNPRYLITVTGKKLTVTCSQNMNHEYMSWYRQDPGLGLRQIYYSMNVEVTDKGDVPEGYKVSRKEKRNFPLILESPSPNQTSLYFCASSFGDAISSGANVLTFGAGSRLTVL.

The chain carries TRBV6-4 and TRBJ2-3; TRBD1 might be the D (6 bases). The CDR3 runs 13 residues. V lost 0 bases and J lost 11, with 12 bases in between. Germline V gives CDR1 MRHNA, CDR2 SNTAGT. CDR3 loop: CASSDSRGTRQYF. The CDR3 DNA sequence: TGTGCCAGCAGTGACTCGAGGGGGACAAGGCAGTATTTT.

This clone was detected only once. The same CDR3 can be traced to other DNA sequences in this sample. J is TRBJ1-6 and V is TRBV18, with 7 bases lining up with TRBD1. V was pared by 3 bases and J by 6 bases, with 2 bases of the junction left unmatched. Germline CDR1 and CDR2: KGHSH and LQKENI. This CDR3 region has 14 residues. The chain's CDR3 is CASSPGTVNSPLHF. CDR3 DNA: TGTGCCAGCTCACCCGGGACAGTTAATTCACCCCTCCACTTT.

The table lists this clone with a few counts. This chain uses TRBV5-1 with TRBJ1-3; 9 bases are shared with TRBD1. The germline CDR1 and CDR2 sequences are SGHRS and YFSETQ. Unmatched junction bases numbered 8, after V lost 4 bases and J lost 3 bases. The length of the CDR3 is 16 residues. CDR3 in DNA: TGCGCCAGCAGCCGTGAACAGACAGGGGGTGGAAACACCATATATTTT. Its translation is CASSREQTGGGNTIYF.

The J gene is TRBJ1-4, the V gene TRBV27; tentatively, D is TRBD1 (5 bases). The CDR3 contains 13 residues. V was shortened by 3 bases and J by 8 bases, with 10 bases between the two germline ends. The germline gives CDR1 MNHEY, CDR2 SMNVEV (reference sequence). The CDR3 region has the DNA TGTGCCAGCAGTTTGTTTGGGGGGGAAAAACTGTTTTTT. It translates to CASSLFGGEKLFF.

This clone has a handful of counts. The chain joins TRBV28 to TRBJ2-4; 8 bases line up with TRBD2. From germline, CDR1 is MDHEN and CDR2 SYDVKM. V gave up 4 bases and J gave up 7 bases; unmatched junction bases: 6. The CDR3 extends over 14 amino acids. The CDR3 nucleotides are TGTGCCAGCAGTTACGGGGGGGCGAGGAACATTCAGTACTTC. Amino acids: CASSYGGARNIQYF. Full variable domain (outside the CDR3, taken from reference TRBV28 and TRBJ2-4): DVKVTQSSRYLVKRTGEKVFLECVQDMDHENMFWYRQDPGLGLRLIYFSYDVKMKEKGDIPEGYSVSREKKERFSLILESASTNQTSMYLCASSYGGARNIQYFGAGTRLSVL.

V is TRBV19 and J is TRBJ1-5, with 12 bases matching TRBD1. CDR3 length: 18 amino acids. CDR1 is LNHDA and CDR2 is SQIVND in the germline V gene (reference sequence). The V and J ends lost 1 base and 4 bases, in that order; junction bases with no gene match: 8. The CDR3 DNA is TGTGCCAGTAGTATAGGAGGGACAGGGGGCTTCGGGAATCAGCCCCAGCATTTT. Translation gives CASSIGGTGGFGNQPQHF.

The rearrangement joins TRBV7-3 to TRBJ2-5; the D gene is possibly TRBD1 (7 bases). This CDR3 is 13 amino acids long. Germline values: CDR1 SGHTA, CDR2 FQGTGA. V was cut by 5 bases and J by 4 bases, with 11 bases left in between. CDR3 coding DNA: TGTGCCAGCAGCCAGGGGGACTTAGAGACCCAGTACTTC. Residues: CASSQGDLETQYF.